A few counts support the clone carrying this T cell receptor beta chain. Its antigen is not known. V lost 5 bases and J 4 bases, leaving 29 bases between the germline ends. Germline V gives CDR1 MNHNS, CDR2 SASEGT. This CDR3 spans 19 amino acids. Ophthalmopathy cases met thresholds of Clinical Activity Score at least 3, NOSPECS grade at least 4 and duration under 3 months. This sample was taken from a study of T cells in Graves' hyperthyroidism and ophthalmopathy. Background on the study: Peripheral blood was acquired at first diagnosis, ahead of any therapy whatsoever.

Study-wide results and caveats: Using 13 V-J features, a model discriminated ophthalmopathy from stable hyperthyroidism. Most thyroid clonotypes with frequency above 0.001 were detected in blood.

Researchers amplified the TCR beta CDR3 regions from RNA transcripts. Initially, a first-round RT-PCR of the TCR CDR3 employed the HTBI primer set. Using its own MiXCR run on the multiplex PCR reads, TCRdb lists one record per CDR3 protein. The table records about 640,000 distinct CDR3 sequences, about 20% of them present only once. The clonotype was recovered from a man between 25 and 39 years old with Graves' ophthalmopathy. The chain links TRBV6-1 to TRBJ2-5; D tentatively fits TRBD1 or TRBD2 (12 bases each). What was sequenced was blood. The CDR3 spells CASSSGLAGQGATTETQYF. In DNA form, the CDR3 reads TGTGCCAGCAGTTCCGGACTAGCGGGACAGGGGGCCACAACAGAGACCCAGTACTTC.